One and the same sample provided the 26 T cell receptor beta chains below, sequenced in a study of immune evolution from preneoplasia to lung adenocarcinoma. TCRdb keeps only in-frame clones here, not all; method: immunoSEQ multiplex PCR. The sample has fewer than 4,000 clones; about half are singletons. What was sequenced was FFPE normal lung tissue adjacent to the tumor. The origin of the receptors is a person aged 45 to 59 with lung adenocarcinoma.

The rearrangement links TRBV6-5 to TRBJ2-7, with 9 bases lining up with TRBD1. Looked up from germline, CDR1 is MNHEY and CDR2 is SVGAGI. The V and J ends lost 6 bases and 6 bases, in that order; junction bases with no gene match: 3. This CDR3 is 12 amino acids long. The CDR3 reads CASRTGGAEQYF. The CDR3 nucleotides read TGTGCCAGCAGAACAGGGGGCGCCGAGCAGTACTTC.

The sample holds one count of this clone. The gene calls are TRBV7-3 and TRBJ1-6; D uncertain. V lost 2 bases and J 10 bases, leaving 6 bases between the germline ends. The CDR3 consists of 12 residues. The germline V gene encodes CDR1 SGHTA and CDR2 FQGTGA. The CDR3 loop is CASSLLGSPLHF. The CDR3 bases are TGTGCCAGCAGCTTACTAGGGTCACCCCTCCACTTT.

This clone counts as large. In nucleotides, the CDR3 is TGTGCCAGCAGGGACAACCCGGACAGCTACGAGCAGTACTTC. This gives the protein CASRDNPDSYEQYF. The chain is built from TRBV2 and TRBJ2-7, with a possible D match to TRBD1 (6 bases). Germline loops: CDR1 SNHLY, CDR2 FYNNEI. Trimming left V 6 bases short and J 3 bases short, with 15 bases between. This CDR3 has 14 residues.

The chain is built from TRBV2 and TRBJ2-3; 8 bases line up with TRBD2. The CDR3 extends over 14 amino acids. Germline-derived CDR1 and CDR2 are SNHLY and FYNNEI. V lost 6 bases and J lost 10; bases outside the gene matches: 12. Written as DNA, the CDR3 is TGTGCCAGCAGGGGGCTAGTGGGACTAGGATCGCAGTATTTT. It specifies CASRGLVGLGSQYF.

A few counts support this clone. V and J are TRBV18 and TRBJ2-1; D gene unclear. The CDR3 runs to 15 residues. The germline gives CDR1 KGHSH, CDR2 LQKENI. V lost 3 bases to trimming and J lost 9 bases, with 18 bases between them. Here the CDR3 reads CASSPRVVPSTEQFF. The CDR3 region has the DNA TGTGCCAGCTCACCCCGAGTAGTACCGTCGACTGAGCAGTTCTTC.

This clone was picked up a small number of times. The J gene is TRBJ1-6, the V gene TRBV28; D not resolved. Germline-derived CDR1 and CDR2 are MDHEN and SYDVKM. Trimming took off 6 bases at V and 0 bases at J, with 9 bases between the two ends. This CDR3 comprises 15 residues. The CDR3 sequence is CASRPASSYNSPLHF. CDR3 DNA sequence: TGTGCCAGCAGGCCCGCGAGCTCCTATAATTCACCCCTCCACTTT.

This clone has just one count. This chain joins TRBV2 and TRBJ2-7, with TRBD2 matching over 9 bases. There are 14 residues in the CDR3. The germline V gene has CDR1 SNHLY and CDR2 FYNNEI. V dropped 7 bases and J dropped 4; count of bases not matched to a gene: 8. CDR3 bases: TGTGCCAGCAATACGGCGGGACTAGCTTACGAGCAGTACTTC. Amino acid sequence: CASNTAGLAYEQYF.

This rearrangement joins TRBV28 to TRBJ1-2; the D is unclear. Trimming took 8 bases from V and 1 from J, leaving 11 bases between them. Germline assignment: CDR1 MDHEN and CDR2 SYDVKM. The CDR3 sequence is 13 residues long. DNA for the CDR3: TGTGCCAGCGGTGCCCTACTTAACTATGGCTACACCTTC. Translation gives CASGALLNYGYTF.

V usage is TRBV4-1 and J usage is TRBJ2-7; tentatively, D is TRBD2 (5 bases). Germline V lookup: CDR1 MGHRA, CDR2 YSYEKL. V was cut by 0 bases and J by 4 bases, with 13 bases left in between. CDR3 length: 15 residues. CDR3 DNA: TGCGCCAGCAGCCAAGATGGATCTCCGGGATACGAGCAGTACTTC. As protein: CASSQDGSPGYEQYF.

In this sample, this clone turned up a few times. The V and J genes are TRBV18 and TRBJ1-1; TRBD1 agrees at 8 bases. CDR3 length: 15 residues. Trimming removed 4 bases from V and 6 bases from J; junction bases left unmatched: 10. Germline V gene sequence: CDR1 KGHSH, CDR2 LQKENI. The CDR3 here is CASSLSTGASAEAFF. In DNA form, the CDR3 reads TGTGCCAGCTCACTGTCGACAGGGGCAAGCGCTGAAGCTTTCTTT.

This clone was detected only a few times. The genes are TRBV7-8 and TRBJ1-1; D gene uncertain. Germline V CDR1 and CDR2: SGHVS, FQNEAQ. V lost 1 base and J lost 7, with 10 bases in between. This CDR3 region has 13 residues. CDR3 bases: TGTGCCAGCAGCTTAGAACAGAGAAGTGAAGCTTTCTTT. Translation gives CASSLEQRSEAFF. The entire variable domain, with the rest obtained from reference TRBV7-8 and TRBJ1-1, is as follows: GAGVSQSPRYKVAKRGQDVALRCDPISGHVSLFWYQQALGQGPEFLTYFQNEAQLDKSGLPSDRFFAERPEGSVSTLKIQRTQQEDSAVYLCASSLEQRSEAFFGQGTRLTVV.

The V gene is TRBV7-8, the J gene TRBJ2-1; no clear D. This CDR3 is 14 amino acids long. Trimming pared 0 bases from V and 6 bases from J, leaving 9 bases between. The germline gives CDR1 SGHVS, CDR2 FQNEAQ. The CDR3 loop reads CASSLASILNEQFF. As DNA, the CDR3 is TGTGCCAGCAGCTTAGCTAGCATCCTCAATGAGCAGTTCTTC.

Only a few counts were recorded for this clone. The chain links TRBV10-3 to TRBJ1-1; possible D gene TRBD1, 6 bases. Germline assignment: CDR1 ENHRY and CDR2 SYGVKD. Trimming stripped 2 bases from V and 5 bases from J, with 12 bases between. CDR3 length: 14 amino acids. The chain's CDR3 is CAISEGRGKTEAFF. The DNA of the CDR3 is TGTGCCATCAGTGAGGGCAGGGGCAAAACTGAAGCTTTCTTT.

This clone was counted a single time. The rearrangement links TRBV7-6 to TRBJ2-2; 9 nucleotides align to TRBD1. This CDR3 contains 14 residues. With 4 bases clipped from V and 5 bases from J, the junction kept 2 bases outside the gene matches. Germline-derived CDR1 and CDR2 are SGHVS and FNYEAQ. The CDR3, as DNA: TGTGCCAGCAGCTGGGACAGGGAAACCGGGGAGCTGTTTTTT. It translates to CASSWDRETGELFF.

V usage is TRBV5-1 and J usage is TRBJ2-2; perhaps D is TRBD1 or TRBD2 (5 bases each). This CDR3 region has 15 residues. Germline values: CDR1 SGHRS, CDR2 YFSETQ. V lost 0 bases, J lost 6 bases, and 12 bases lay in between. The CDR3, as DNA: TGCGCCAGCAGCTTGGGCAGGGAGAGCGCCGGGGAGCTGTTTTTT. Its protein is CASSLGRESAGELFF.

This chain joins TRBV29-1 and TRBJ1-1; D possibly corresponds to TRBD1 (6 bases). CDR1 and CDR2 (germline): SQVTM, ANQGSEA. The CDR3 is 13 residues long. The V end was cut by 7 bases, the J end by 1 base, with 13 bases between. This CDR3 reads CSASDRWNTEAFF. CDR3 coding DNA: TGCAGCGCCAGCGACAGGTGGAACACTGAAGCTTTCTTT.

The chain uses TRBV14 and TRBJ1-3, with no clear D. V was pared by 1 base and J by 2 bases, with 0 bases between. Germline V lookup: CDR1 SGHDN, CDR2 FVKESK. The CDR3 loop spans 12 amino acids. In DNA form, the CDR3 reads TGTGCCAGCAGCCAAGCTGGAAACACCATATATTTT. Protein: CASSQAGNTIYF.

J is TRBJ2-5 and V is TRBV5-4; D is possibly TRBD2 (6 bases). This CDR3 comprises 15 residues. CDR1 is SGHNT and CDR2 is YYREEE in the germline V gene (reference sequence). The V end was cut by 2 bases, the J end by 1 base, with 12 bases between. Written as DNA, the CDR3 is TGTGCCAGCAGCTTCCCAGGGAGGTCCCAAGAGACCCAGTACTTC. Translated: CASSFPGRSQETQYF.

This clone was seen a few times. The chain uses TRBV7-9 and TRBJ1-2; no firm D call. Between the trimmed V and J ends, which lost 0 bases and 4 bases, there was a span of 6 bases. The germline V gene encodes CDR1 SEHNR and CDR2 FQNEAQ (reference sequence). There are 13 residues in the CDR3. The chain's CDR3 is CASSLAGIYGYTF. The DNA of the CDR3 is TGTGCCAGCAGCTTAGCGGGAATCTATGGCTACACCTTC.

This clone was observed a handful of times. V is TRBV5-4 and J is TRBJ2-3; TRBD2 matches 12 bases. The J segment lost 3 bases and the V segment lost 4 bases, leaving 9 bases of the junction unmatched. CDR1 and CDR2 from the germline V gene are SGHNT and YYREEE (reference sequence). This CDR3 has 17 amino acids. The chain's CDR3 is CASSARLAGAGTDTQYF. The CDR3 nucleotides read TGTGCCAGCAGCGCCCGACTAGCGGGGGCCGGGACAGATACGCAGTATTTT.

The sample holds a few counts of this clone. The CDR3 coding sequence is TGCGCCAGCAGCCAAGGATTGGCACAGGGGGCCCAAGAGACCCAGTACTTC. Translating it yields CASSQGLAQGAQETQYF. The gene calls are TRBV4-1 and TRBJ2-5; 9 positions agree with TRBD1. V shed 1 base and J 1 base; nucleotides not matched to a gene: 7. CDR1 MGHRA and CDR2 YSYEKL come from the germline V gene. This CDR3 comprises 17 residues.

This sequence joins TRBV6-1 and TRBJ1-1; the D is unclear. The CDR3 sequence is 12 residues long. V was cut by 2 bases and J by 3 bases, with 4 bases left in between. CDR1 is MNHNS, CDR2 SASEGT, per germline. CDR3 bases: TGTGCCAGCAGTGAATCGTACACTGAAGCTTTCTTT. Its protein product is CASSESYTEAFF.

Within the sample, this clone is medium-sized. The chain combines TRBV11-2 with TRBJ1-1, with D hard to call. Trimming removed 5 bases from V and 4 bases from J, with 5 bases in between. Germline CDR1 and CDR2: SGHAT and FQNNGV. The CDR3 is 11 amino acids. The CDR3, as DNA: TGTGCCAGCAGCCCTTTCACTGAAGCTTTCTTT. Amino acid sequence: CASSPFTEAFF.

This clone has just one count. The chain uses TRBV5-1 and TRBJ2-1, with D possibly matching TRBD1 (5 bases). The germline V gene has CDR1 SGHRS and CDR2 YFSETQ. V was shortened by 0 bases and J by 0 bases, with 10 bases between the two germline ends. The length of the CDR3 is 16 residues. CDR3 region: CASSLETGSSYNEQFF. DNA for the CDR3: TGCGCCAGCAGCTTGGAAACAGGTAGCTCCTACAATGAGCAGTTCTTC.

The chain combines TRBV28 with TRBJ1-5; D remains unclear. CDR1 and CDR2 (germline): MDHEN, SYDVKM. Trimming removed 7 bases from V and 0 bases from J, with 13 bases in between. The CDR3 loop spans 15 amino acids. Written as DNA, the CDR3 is TGTGCCAGCATGAGTTCAGGCTATAGCAATCAGCCCCAGCATTTT. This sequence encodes CASMSSGYSNQPQHF.

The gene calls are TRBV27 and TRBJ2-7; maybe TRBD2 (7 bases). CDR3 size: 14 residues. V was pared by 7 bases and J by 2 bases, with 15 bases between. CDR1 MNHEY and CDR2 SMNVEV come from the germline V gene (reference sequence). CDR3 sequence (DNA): TGTGCCAGCACCCCTGCGGGGGACACCTACGAGCAGTACTTC. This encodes CASTPAGDTYEQYF.